The rows below give T cell receptor beta chains drawn from one sample of a study of Ad26.COV2.S vaccination and SARS-CoV-2 variants. The protocol was immunoSEQ multiplex PCR, while the TCRdb copy is restricted to in-frame clones and leaves out a portion. The table has 320,000 or so clones, roughly 88% seen once. The sequencing here drew on peripheral blood, taken in a trial of Ad26.COV2.S vaccine versus placebo. Receptor source: a person between 18 and 65 years old who received the Ad26.COV2.S COVID-19 vaccine or a placebo. Each CDR3 is given with its conserved first and last residue. Each record gives: clone size, V gene, D gene, CDR3 length, J gene, CDR3 DNA, CDR3 protein. A D gene is named only where the DNA matches it firmly. Clone size is given for some rows only: seen once, a few or many times, or a class if the clone is expanded.

clone size: once; V gene: TRBV19; D gene: TRBD1; CDR3 length: 17; J gene: TRBJ1-5; CDR3 DNA: TGTGCCAGTATCAATTCAGGGGGCCTTTATAGCAATCAGCCCCAGCATTTT; CDR3 protein: CASINSGGLYSNQPQHF
clone size: NA; V gene: TRBV24-1; D gene: TRBD2; CDR3 length: 15; J gene: TRBJ2-1; CDR3 DNA: TGTGCCACCAGTGACCGAAGCGGGAGTTTCAATGAGCAGTTCTTC; CDR3 protein: CATSDRSGSFNEQFF
clone size: NA; V gene: TRBV5-4; D gene: TRBD2; CDR3 length: 14; J gene: TRBJ2-2; CDR3 DNA: TGTGCCAGCAGCTCGCGGACTAGTTCCGGGGAGCTGTTTTTT; CDR3 protein: CASSSRTSSGELFF
clone size: NA; V gene: TRBV5-6; D gene: TRBD2; CDR3 length: 17; J gene: TRBJ2-3; CDR3 DNA: TGTGCCAGCAGCTTCTTAGGACTAGCGGAGAGCACAGATACGCAGTATTTT; CDR3 protein: CASSFLGLAESTDTQYF
clone size: NA; V gene: TRBV7-9; D gene: TRBD1; CDR3 length: 19; J gene: TRBJ1-2; CDR3 DNA: TGTGCCAGCAGCTCGTTTCACGCGGGACAGGCGACCCTTAACTATGGCTACACCTTC; CDR3 protein: CASSSFHAGQATLNYGYTF
clone size: NA; V gene: TRBV7-2; D gene: NA; CDR3 length: 16; J gene: TRBJ1-6; CDR3 DNA: TGTGCCAGCAGCTTAGCGGAAGGGGGAATGATTTCACCCCTCCACTTT; CDR3 protein: CASSLAEGGMISPLHF
clone size: NA; V gene: TRBV11-2; D gene: NA; CDR3 length: 12; J gene: TRBJ1-1; CDR3 DNA: TGTGCCAGCAGCCTCCTAGGGACTGAAGCTTTCTTT; CDR3 protein: CASSLLGTEAFF
clone size: NA; V gene: TRBV11-3; D gene: TRBD1; CDR3 length: 16; J gene: TRBJ1-3; CDR3 DNA: TGTGCCAGCAGCCTAGGACAGGAGTACTCTGGAAACACCATATATTTT; CDR3 protein: CASSLGQEYSGNTIYF
clone size: NA; V gene: TRBV4-3; D gene: NA; CDR3 length: 13; J gene: TRBJ2-3; CDR3 DNA: TGCGCCAGCAGCCACAGAGACGCAGATACGCAGTATTTT; CDR3 protein: CASSHRDADTQYF
clone size: NA; V gene: TRBV19; D gene: TRBD2; CDR3 length: 20; J gene: TRBJ2-1; CDR3 DNA: TGTGCCAGTAGAGACCGTTCCGGGACTAGCGGGGGGGGTCTCTACAATGAGCAGTTCTTC; CDR3 protein: CASRDRSGTSGGGLYNEQFF